These 20 T cell receptor beta chains were all obtained from the same sample, sequenced in a study of shared clonotypes between healthy human individuals. CD8 cells regarded as naive lacked CD45RO, were positively chosen for CCR7, and omitted terminally differentiated effector memory CD45RA+ cells. Clones were sequenced by immunoSEQ multiplex PCR, and TCRdb holds only the in-frame ones, with some missing. The sample lists hundreds of thousands of clones, 98% seen once, with around 0.3% in the top ten. The source material was naive CD8+ T cells sorted from blood. Receptors originate from a man aged 25-40 years in good health.

V is TRBV23-1 and J is TRBJ2-2; no clear D. TRBV23-1 is an ORF for which the function is uncertain. The CDR3 covers 19 residues. Trimming took 3 bases from V and 0 from J, leaving 20 bases between them. In DNA form, the CDR3 reads TGCGCCAGCAGTCACGACACCCGTCCCTCTGATACGAACACCGGGGAGCTGTTTTTT. Residues: CASSHDTRPSDTNTGELFF.

The chain has TRBV5-1 and TRBJ2-1; D is undetermined. Trimming removed 0 bases from V and 8 bases from J, with 12 bases in between. The CDR3 length is 14 residues. Germline CDR1 SGHRS, CDR2 YFSETQ. In nucleotides, the CDR3 is TGCGCCAGCAGCTTGGAGGGTTTTGGTGATGAGCAGTTCTTC. Its translation: CASSLEGFGDEQFF.

A note on this clone: Other DNA sequences of this sample code for an identical CDR3. The chain employs TRBV25-1 and TRBJ2-2; D uncertain. Trimming removed 0 bases from V and 6 bases from J, with 2 bases in between. Germline values: CDR1 MGHDK, CDR2 SYGVNS. The CDR3 covers 12 residues. CDR3 loop: CASSEYPGELFF. CDR3 nucleotide sequence: TGTGCCAGCAGTGAATATCCCGGGGAGCTGTTTTTT.

This chain joins TRBV6-5 and TRBJ2-1; TRBD2 agrees at 13 bases. CDR3 size: 15 residues. V shed 2 bases, J shed 9 bases, and the junction held 4 bases outside the gene matches. Germline V gives CDR1 MNHEY, CDR2 SVGAGI. In DNA, the CDR3 is TGTGCCAGCAGTTACCAGGGACTAGCGGGATCTGAGCAGTTCTTC. It is translated as CASSYQGLAGSEQFF.

The gene calls are TRBV9 and TRBJ1-1, with a tentative D call TRBD1 (6 bases). The ends were cut back, 4 bases at V and 11 bases at J, with 21 bases in the middle. The CDR3 runs to 14 residues. In germline, CDR1 is SGDLS, CDR2 YYNGEE. CDR3 sequence reads: CASSPGTRSLGAFF. The CDR3 DNA follows: TGTGCCAGCAGCCCCGGGACAAGATCTTTAGGGGCTTTCTTT. Drawing the rest from reference TRBV9 and TRBJ1-1, the complete variable domain is DSGVTQTPKHLITATGQRVTLRCSPRSGDLSVYWYQQSLDQGLQFLIQYYNGEERAKGNILERFSAQQFPDLHSELNLSSLELGDSALYFCASSPGTRSLGAFFGQGTRLTVV.

The CDR3, as DNA: TGTGCCAGCAGTTACTCGGGCGGGAGGTCGGGCGGGGAGCTGTTTTTT. As protein: CASSYSGGRSGGELFF. The chain is built from TRBV6-6 and TRBJ2-2; 8 bases are shared with TRBD2. CDR3 length equals 16 residues. V shed 0 bases, J shed 7 bases, and the junction held 7 bases outside the gene matches. Germline CDR1 and CDR2: MNHNY and SVGAGI (reference sequence).

As to this clone: At the DNA level, this CDR3 is encoded by other sequences in the same sample as well. V and J are TRBV10-3 and TRBJ2-7, with D tentatively TRBD2 (5 bases). V gave up 7 bases and J gave up 0 bases, with 10 bases separating them. The CDR3 spans 13 residues. The germline V gene encodes CDR1 ENHRY and CDR2 SYGVKD. The CDR3: CAIKGGSSYEQYF. DNA of the CDR3: TGTGCCATCAAAGGCGGGTCCTCCTACGAGCAGTACTTC.

The sample holds one count of this clone. The chain carries TRBV7-9 and TRBJ2-2; no firm D call. The CDR3 loop spans 12 amino acids. V was cut by 5 bases and J by 9 bases, with 10 bases left in between. The germline V gene encodes CDR1 SEHNR and CDR2 FQNEAQ (reference sequence). As DNA, the CDR3 is TGTGCCAGCAGCCAAGATACGAGGGAGCTGTTTTTT. This codes for CASSQDTRELFF.

This clone was observed a single time. The J gene is TRBJ1-5, the V gene TRBV11-2; maybe TRBD1 (5 bases). Germline V lookup: CDR1 SGHAT, CDR2 FQNNGV. V was cut by 3 bases and J by 7 bases, with 13 bases left in between. The CDR3 runs 14 residues. CDR3 DNA sequence: TGTGCCAGCAGCTTGGGGGGGGAAGGCCAGCCCCAGCATTTT. It specifies CASSLGGEGQPQHF.

The chain recombines TRBV5-4 with TRBJ2-1; D not resolved. The length of the CDR3 is 12 residues. Per germline, CDR1 SGHNT and CDR2 YYREEE (reference sequence). V lost 0 bases, J lost 4 bases, and 2 bases lay in between. The DNA for the CDR3 is TGTGCCAGCAGCTTGGAGTACAATGAGCAGTTCTTC. This sequence encodes CASSLEYNEQFF.

The chain links TRBV12-5 to TRBJ2-7; 8 nucleotides align to TRBD2. Germline V gene lookup returns CDR1 LGHNT and CDR2 FRNRAP. Trimming at V came to 2 bases and at J to 3 bases, leaving 21 bases not matched to a gene. The CDR3 runs 20 residues. CDR3 in DNA: TGTGCTAGTGGTTTGAGTAGCGCGGGAGGAATATGGGATGATAACTACGAGCAGTACTTC. Its protein is CASGLSSAGGIWDDNYEQYF.

The genes are TRBV5-4 and TRBJ2-7, with TRBD2 matching over 8 bases. With 4 bases clipped from V and 2 bases from J, the junction kept 11 bases outside the gene matches. The CDR3 has 16 residues. Germline lookup yields CDR1 SGHNT and CDR2 YYREEE (reference sequence). The CDR3 spells CASSPAEAGVTYEQYF. In DNA, the CDR3 is TGTGCCAGCAGCCCGGCGGAAGCGGGGGTTACCTACGAGCAGTACTTC.

The chain combines TRBV9 with TRBJ1-2, with D maybe TRBD1 (6 bases). Trimming removed 3 bases from V and 7 bases from J, with 10 bases in between. CDR3 length: 12 amino acids. In germline, CDR1 is SGDLS, CDR2 YYNGEE. The DNA of the CDR3 is TGTGCCAGCAGCGGTCGGGACACTGGCTACACCTTC. Translation: CASSGRDTGYTF.

The chain recombines TRBV7-2 with TRBJ2-7; D ambiguous. CDR1 is SGHTA, CDR2 FQGNSA, per germline. CDR3 length: 14 amino acids. Trimming pared 1 base from V and 0 bases from J, leaving 7 bases between. The CDR3 coding sequence is TGTGCCAGCAGCTTAGAGGCCCACTCCTACGAGCAGTACTTC. It specifies CASSLEAHSYEQYF.

The chain is built from TRBV19 and TRBJ2-1, with 7 bases matching TRBD2. Trimming removed 5 bases from V and 4 bases from J; junction bases left unmatched: 8. Germline V gene data show CDR1 as LNHDA and CDR2 as SQIVND (reference sequence). The CDR3 is 15 residues long. The CDR3 DNA follows: TGTGCCAGTAGTCCCGAGCGGGGACGATACAATGAGCAGTTCTTC. This encodes CASSPERGRYNEQFF.

This sequence joins TRBV5-4 and TRBJ2-7; 7 bases line up with TRBD1. Germline values: CDR1 SGHNT, CDR2 YYREEE (reference sequence). This CDR3 is 14 amino acids long. The ends lost 3 bases at V and 3 bases at J; junction bases unmatched: 6. CDR3 in amino acids: CASSSRDSYYEQYF. The CDR3 DNA follows: TGTGCCAGCAGCTCCCGGGACAGCTACTACGAGCAGTACTTC.

This chain links TRBV5-6 with TRBJ2-3; D is perhaps TRBD1 (5 bases). This CDR3 has 15 amino acids. Germline V gives CDR1 SGHDT, CDR2 YYEEEE. The germline V and J ends were trimmed by 2 bases and 1 base, with 11 bases remaining between them. The CDR3 region is CASSFDRVGTDTQYF. Written as DNA, the CDR3 is TGTGCCAGCAGCTTCGACAGAGTCGGCACAGATACGCAGTATTTT.

This clone was detected once. The rearrangement joins TRBV7-7 to TRBJ2-6; 8 bases fit TRBD1. Germline CDR1 reads SSHAT; CDR2 reads FNYEAQ (reference sequence). The CDR3 has 17 amino acids. Trimming at V came to 5 bases and at J to 0 bases, leaving 6 bases not matched to a gene. CDR3 DNA: TGTGCCAGCAGCCCTGGACAGGGAAGCTCTGGGGCCAACGTCCTGACTTTC. The encoded protein is CASSPGQGSSGANVLTF.

The CDR3 reads CATEGTSSYEQYF. In nucleotides, the CDR3 is TGTGCCACCGAGGGGACTAGCTCTTACGAGCAGTACTTC. The rearrangement uses TRBV7-9 and TRBJ2-7; TRBD2 agrees at 9 bases. The CDR3 runs to 13 residues. The germline V gene encodes CDR1 SEHNR and CDR2 FQNEAQ (reference sequence). V dropped 10 bases and J dropped 4; count of bases not matched to a gene: 8.

The chain is built from TRBV5-1 and TRBJ2-1, with TRBD2 matching over 11 bases. Trimming at V came to 7 bases and at J to 7 bases, leaving 13 bases not matched to a gene. The CDR3 contains 16 residues. From germline, CDR1 is SGHRS and CDR2 YFSETQ. As DNA, the CDR3 is TGCGCCAGCCCTTGGGCTAGCGGGAGGTACACGAATGAGCAGTTCTTC. This codes for CASPWASGRYTNEQFF.